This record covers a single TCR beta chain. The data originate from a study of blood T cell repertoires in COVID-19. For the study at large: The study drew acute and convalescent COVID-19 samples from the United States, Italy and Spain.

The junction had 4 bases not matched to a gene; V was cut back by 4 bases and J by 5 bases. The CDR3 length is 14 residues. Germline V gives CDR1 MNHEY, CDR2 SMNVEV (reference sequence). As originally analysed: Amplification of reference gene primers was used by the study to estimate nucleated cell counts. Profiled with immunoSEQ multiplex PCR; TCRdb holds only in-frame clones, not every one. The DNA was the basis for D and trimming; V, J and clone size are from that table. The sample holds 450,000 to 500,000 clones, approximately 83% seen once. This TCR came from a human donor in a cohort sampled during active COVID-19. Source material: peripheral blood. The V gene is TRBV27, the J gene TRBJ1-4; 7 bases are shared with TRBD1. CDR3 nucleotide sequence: TGTGCCAGCAGTTCGGACAGGCAGAATGAAAAACTGTTTTTT. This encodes CASSSDRQNEKLFF.